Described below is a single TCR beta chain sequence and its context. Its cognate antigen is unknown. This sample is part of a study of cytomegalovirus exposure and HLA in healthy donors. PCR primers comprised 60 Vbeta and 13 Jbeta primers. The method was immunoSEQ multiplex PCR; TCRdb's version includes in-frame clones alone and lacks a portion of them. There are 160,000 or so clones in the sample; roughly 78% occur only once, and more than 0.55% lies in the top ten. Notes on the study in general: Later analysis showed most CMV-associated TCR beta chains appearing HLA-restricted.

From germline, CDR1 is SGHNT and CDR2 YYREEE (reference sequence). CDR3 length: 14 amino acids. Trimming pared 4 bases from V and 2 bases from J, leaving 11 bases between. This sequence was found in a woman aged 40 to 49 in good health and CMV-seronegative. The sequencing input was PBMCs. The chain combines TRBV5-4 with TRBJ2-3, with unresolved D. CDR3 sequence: CASSPPGFTDTQYF. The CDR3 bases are TGTGCCAGCAGCCCCCCCGGGTTCACAGATACGCAGTATTTT.